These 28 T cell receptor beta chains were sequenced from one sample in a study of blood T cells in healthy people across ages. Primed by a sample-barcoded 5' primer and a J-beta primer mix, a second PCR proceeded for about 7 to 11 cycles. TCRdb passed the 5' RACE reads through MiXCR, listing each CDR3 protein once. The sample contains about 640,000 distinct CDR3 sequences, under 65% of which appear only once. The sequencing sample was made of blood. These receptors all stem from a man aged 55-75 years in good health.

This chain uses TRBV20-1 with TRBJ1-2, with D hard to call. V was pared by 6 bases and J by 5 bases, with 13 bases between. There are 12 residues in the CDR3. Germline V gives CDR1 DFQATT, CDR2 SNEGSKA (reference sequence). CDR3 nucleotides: TGCAGTGCCGAGGTAGATATTTATGGCTACACCTTC. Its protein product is CSAEVDIYGYTF.

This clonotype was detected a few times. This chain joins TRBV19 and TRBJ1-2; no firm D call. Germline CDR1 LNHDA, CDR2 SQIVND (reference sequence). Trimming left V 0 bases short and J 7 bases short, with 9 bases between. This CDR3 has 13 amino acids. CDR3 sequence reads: CASSIDSRRGYTF. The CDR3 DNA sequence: TGTGCCAGTAGTATAGACAGTCGGCGTGGCTACACCTTC. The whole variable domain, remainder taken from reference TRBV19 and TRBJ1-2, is DGGITQSPKYLFRKEGQNVTLSCEQNLNHDAMYWYRQDPGQGLRLIYYSQIVNDFQKGDIAEGYSVSREKKESFPLTVTSAQKNPTAFYLCASSIDSRRGYTFGSGTRLTVV.

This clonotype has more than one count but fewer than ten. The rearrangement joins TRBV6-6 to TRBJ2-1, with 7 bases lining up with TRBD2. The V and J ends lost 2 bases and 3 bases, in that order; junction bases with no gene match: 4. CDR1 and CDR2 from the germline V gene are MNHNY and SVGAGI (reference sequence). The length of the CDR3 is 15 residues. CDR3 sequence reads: CASSYQRGVYNEQFF. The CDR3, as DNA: TGTGCCAGCAGTTACCAGCGGGGAGTCTACAATGAGCAGTTCTTC.

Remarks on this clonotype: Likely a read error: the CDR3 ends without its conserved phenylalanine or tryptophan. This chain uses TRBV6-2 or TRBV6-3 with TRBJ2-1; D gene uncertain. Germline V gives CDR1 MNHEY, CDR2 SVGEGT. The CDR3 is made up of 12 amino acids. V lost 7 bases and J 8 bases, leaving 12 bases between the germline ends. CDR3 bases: TGTGCCAGCACATTGAGTGGGGATGAGCAGTTCGTC. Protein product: CASTLSGDEQFV.

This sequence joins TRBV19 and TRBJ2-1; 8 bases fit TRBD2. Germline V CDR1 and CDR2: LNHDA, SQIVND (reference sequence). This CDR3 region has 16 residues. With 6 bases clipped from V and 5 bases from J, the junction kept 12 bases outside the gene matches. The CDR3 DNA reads TGTGCCAGTAGCCACGGGGCCAGCGGGGGAAACAATGAGCAGTTCTTC. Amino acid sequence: CASSHGASGGNNEQFF.

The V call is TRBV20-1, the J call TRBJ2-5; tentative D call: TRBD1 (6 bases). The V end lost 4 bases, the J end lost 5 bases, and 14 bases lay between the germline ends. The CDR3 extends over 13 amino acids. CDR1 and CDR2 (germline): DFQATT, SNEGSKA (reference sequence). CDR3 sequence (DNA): TGCAGTGCTAAACAGGGATTTCTGGAGACCCAGTACTTC. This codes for CSAKQGFLETQYF.

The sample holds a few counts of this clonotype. DNA for the CDR3: TGTGCCAGCGGCCTGCAGCCTCAAGAGACCCAGTACTTC. Translation: CASGLQPQETQYF. The gene calls are TRBV9 and TRBJ2-5; D unclear. Germline-derived CDR1 and CDR2 are SGDLS and YYNGEE. The CDR3 consists of 13 residues. V was shortened by 7 bases and J by 2 bases, with 12 bases between the two germline ends.

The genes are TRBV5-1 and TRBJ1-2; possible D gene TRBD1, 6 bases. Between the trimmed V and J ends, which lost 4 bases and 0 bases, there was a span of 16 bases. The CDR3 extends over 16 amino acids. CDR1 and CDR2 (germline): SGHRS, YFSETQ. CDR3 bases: TGCGCCAGCAGCCAGGACAGAGGCCCACCTAACTATGGCTACACCTTC. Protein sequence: CASSQDRGPPNYGYTF.

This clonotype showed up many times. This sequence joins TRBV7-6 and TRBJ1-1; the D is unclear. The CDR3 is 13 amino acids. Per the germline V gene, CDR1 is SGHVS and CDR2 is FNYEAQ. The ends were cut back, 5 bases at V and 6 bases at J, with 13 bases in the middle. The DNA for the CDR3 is TGTGCCAGCAGCGCTAGCCGGCAAGCTGAAGCTTTCTTT. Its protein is CASSASRQAEAFF.

CDR3 loop: CASSLVAVVAKNIQYF. The CDR3 DNA follows: TGTGCCAGCAGTTTAGTAGCGGTTGTAGCCAAAAACATTCAGTACTTC. This rearrangement joins TRBV12-3 or TRBV12-4 to TRBJ2-4, with a tentative D call TRBD2 (6 bases). The ends were cut back, 1 base at V and 0 bases at J, with 10 bases in the middle. This CDR3 region has 16 residues.

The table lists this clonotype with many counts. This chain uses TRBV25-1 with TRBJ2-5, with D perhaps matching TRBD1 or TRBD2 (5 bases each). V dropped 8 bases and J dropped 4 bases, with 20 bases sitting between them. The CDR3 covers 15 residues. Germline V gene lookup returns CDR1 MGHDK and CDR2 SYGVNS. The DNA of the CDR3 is TGTGCCAGCGCTGGATGGGCAGGGAGTTCAGAGACCCAGTACTTC. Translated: CASAGWAGSSETQYF.

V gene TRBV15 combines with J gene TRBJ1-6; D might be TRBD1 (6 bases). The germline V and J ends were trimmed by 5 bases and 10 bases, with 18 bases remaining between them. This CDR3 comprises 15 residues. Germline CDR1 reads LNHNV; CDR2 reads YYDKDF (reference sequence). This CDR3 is CATSPRQALWSPLHF. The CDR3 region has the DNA TGTGCCACCAGCCCCCGACAGGCCCTATGGTCACCCCTCCACTTT.

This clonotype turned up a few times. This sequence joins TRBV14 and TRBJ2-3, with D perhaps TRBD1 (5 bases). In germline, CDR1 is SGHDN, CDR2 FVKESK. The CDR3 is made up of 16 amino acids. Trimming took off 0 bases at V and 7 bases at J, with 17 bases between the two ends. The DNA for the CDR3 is TGTGCCAGCAGCCAAGATCCGGACATCTCTGTGTATACGCAGTATTTT. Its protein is CASSQDPDISVYTQYF.

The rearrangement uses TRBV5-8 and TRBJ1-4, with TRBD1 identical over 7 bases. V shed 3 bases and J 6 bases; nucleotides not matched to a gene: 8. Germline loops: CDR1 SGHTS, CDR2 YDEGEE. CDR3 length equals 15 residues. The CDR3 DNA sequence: TGTGCCAGCAGCTGGCAGGACAGGACTGATGAAAAACTGTTTTTT. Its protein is CASSWQDRTDEKLFF. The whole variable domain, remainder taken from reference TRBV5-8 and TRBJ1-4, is EAGVTQSPTHLIKTRGQQATLRCSPISGHTSVYWYQQALGLGLQFLLWYDEGEERNRGNFPPRFSGRQFPNYSSELNVNALELEDSALYLCASSWQDRTDEKLFFGSGTQLSVL.

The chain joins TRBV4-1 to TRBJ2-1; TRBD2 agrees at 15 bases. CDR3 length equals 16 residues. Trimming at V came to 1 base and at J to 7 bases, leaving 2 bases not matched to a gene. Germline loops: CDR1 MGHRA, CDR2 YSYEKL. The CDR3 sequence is CASSQGTSGGANEQFF. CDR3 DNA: TGCGCCAGCAGCCAAGGGACTAGCGGGGGGGCTAATGAGCAGTTCTTC.

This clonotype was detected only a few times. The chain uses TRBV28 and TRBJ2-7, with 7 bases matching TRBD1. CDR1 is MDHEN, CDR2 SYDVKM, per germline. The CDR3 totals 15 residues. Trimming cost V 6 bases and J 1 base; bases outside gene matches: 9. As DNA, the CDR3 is TGTGCCAGCAGCCAGACAGGGTTATTTTCCTACGAGCAGTACTTC. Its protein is CASSQTGLFSYEQYF. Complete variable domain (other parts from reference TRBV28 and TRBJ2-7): DVKVTQSSRYLVKRTGEKVFLECVQDMDHENMFWYRQDPGLGLRLIYFSYDVKMKEKGDIPEGYSVSREKKERFSLILESASTNQTSMYLCASSQTGLFSYEQYFGPGTRLTVT.

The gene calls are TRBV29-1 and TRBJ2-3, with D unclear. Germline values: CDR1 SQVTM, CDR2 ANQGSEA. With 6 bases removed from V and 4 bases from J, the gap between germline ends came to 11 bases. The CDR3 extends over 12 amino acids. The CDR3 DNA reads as TGCAGCGTCGGGCCGTTTCCAGATACGCAGTATTTT. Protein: CSVGPFPDTQYF.

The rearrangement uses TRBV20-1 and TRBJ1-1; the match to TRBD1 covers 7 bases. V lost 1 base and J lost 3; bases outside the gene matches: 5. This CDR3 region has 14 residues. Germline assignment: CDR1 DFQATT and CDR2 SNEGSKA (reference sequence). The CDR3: CSARVTGTDTEAFF. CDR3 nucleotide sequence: TGCAGTGCTAGAGTAACCGGGACAGACACTGAAGCTTTCTTT.

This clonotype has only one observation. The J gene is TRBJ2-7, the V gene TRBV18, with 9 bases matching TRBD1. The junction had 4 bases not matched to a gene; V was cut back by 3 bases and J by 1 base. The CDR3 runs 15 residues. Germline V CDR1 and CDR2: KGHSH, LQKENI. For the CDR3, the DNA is TGTGCCAGCTCACCTGACAGGGGGGTTTCCTACGAGCAGTACTTC. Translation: CASSPDRGVSYEQYF.

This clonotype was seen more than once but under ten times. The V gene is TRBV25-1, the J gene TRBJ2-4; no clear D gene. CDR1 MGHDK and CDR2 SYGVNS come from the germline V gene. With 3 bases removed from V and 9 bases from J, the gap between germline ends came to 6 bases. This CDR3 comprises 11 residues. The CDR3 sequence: CASSDLGIQYF. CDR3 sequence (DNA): TGTGCCAGCAGTGACTTAGGCATTCAGTACTTC.

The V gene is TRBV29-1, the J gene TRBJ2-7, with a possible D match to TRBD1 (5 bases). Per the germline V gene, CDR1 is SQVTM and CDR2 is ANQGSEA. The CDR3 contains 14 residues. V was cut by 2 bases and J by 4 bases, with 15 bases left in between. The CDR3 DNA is TGCAGCGTTGAACAACAGGATTCGGGTTACGAGCAGTACTTC. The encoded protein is CSVEQQDSGYEQYF.

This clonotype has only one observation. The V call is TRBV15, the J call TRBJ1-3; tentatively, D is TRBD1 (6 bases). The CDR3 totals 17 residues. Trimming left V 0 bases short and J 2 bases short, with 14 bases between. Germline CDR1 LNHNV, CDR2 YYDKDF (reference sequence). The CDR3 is CATSRDGRGQTGNTIYF. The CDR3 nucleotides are TGTGCCACCAGCAGAGATGGGAGAGGACAGACTGGAAACACCATATATTTT.

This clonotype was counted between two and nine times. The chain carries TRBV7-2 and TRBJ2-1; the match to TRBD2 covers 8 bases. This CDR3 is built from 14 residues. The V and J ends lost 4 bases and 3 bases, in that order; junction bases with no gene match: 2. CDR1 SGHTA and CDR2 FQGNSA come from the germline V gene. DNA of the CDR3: TGTGCCAGCAGCTCTAGCGGGTACTACAATGAGCAGTTCTTC. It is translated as CASSSSGYYNEQFF.

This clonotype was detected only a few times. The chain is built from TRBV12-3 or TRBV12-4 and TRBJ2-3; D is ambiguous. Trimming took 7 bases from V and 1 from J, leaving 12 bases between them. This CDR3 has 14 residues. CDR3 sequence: CASTPRWGTDTQYF. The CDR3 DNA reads TGTGCCAGCACCCCTCGTTGGGGCACAGATACGCAGTATTTT.

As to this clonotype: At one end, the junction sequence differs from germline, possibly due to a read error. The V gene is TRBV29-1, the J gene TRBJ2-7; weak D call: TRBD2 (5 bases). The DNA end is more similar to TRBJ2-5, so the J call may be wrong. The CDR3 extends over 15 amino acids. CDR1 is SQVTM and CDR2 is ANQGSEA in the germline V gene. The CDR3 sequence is CSVEEALEGGETQYF. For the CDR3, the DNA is TGCAGCGTCGAAGAGGCTCTTGAGGGCGGGGAGACCCAGTACTTC.

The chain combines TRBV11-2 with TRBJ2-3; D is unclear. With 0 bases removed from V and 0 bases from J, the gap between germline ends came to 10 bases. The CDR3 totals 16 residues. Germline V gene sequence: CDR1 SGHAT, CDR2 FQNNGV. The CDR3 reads CASSLDPNLSTDTQYF. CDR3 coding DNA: TGTGCCAGCAGCTTAGATCCCAACCTTAGCACAGATACGCAGTATTTT. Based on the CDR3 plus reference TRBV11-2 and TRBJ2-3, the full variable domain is EAGVAQSPRYKIIEKRQSVAFWCNPISGHATLYWYQQILGQGPKLLIQFQNNGVVDDSQLPKDRFSAERLKGVDSTLKIQPAKLEDSAVYLCASSLDPNLSTDTQYFGPGTRLTVL.

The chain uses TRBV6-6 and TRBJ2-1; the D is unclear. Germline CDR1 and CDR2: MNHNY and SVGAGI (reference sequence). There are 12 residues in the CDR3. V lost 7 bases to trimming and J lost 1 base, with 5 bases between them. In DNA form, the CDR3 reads TGTGCCAGCACCAGATCCTACAATGAGCAGTTCTTC. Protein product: CASTRSYNEQFF.

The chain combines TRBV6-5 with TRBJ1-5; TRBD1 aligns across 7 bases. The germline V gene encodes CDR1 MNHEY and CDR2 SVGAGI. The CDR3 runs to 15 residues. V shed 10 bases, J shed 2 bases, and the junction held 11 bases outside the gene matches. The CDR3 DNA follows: TGTGCCACATCGAGGGGGCGCGTGGGCAATCAGCCCCAGCATTTT. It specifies CATSRGRVGNQPQHF.